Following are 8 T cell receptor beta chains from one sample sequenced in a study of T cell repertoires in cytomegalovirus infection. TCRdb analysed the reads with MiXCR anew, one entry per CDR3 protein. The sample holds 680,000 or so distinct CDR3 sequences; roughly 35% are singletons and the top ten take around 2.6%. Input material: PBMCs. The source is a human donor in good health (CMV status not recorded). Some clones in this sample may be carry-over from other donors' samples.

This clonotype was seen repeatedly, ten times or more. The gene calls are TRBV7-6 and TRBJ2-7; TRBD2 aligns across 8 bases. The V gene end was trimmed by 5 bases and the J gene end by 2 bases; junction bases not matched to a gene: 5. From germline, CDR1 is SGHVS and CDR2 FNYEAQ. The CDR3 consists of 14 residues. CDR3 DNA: TGTGCCAGCAGCCCCGTAGCGGGGACCTACGAGCAGTACTTC. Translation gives CASSPVAGTYEQYF.

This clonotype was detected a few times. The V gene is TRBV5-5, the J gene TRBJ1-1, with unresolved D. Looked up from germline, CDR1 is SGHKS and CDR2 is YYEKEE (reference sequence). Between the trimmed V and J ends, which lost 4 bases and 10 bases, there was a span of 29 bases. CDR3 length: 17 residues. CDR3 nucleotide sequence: TGTGCCAGCAGCCAACACTCCCAAGGTCAACAGTGGGTCCGAGCTTTCTTT. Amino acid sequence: CASSQHSQGQQWVRAFF.

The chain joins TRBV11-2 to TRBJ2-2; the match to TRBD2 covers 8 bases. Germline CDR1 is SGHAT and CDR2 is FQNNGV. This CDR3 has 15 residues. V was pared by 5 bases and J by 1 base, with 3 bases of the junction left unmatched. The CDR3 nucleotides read TGTGCCAGCAGCCCCAGCGGGAGGAACACCGGGGAGCTGTTTTTT. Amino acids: CASSPSGRNTGELFF.

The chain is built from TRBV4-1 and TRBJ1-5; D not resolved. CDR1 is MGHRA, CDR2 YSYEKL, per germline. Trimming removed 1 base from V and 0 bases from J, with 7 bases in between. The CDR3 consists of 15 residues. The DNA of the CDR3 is TGCGCCAGCAGCCAAGTGTCGGATAGCAATCAGCCCCAGCATTTT. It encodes CASSQVSDSNQPQHF.

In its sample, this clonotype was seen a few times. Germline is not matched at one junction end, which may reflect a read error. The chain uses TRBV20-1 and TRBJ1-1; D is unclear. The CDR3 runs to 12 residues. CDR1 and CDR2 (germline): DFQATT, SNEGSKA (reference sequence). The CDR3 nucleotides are TGCAGCGCTAGGCGGTTAAACACTGAAGCTTTCTTT. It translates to CSARRLNTEAFF.

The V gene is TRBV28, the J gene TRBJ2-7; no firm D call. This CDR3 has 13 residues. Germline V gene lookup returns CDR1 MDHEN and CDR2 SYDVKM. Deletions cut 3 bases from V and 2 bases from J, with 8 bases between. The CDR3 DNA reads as TGTGCCAGCAGTTTTCACGAAGCCTACGAGCAGTACTTC. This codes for CASSFHEAYEQYF.

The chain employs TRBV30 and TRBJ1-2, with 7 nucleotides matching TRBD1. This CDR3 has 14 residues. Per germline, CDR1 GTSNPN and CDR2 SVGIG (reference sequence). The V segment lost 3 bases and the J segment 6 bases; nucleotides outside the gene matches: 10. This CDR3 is CAWSENRGQNGYTF. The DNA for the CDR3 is TGTGCCTGGAGCGAAAACAGGGGACAAAATGGCTACACCTTC.

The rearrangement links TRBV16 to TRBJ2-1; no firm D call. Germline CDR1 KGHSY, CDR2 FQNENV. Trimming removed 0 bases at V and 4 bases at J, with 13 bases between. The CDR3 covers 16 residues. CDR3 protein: CASSQSLAPWYNEQFF. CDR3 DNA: TGTGCCAGCAGCCAATCTTTAGCACCGTGGTACAATGAGCAGTTCTTC.